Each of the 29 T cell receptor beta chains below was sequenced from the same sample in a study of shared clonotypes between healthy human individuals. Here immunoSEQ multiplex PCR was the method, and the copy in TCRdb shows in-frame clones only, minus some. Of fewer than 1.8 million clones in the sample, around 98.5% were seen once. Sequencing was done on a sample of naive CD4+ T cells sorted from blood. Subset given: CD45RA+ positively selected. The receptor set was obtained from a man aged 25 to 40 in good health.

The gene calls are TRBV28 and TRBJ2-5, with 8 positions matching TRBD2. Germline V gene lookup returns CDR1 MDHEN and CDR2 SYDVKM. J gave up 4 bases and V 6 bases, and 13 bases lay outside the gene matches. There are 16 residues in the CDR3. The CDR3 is CASSPGGGLLRETQYF. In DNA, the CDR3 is TGTGCCAGCAGCCCCGGGGGGGGGTTGTTACGAGAGACCCAGTACTTC.

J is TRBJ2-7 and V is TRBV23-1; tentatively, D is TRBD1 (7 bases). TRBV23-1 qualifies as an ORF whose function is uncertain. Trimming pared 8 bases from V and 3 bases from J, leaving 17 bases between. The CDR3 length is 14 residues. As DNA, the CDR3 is TGCGCCAGCTTCGGGGGTGGGACAGTCTACGAGCAGTACTTC. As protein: CASFGGGTVYEQYF.

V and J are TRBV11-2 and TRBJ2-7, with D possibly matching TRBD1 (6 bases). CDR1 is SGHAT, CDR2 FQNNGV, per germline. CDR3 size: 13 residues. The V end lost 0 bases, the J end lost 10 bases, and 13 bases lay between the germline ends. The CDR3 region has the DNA TGTGCCAGCAGCTTAGAGAGGATCAGGGGCCAGTACTTC. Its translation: CASSLERIRGQYF.

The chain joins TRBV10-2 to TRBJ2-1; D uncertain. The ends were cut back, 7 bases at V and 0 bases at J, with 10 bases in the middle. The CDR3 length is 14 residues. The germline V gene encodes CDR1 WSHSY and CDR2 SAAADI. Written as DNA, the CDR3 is TGCGCCAGCAACTCAATGAGCTCCTACAATGAGCAGTTCTTC. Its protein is CASNSMSSYNEQFF.

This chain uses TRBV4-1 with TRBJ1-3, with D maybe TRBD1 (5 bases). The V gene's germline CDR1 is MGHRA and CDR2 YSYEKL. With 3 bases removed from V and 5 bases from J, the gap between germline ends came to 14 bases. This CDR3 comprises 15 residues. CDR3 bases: TGCGCCAGCAGCCAGCTAGCAGGGTTGCGAAACACCATATATTTT. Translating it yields CASSQLAGLRNTIYF.

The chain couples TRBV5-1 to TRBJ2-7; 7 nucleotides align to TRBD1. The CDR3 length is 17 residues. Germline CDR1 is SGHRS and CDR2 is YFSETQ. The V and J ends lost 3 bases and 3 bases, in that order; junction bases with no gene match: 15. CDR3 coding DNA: TGCGCCAGCAGCTACCCTCGAGGGGGCGCGCAGATCTACGAGCAGTACTTC. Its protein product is CASSYPRGGAQIYEQYF. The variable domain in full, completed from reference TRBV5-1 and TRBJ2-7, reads KAGVTQTPRYLIKTRGQQVTLSCSPISGHRSVSWYQQTPGQGLQFLFEYFSETQRNKGNFPGRFSGRQFSNSRSEMNVSTLELGDSALYLCASSYPRGGAQIYEQYFGPGTRLTVT.

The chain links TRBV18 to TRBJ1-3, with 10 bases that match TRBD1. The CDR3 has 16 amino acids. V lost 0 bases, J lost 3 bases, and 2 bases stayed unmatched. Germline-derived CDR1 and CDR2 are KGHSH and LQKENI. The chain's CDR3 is CASSPPGQGDGNTIYF. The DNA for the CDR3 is TGTGCCAGCTCACCACCAGGACAGGGGGATGGAAACACCATATATTTT.

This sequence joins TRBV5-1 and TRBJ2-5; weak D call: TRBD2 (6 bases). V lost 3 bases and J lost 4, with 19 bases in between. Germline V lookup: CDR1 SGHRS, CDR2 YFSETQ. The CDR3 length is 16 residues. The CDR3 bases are TGCGCCAGCAGCTCCCGGAGGGCCGAAAACCGAGAGACCCAGTACTTC. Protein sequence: CASSSRRAENRETQYF.

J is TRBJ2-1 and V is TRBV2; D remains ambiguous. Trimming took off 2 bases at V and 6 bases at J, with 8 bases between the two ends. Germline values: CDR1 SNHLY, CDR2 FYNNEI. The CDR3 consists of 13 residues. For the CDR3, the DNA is TGTGCCAGCAGTGAACCCGCCCCCAATGAGCAGTTCTTC. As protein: CASSEPAPNEQFF.

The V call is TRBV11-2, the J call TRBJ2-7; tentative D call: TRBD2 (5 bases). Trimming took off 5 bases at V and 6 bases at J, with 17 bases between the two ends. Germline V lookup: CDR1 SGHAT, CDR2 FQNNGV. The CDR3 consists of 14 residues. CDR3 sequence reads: CASSPQRRPAEQYF. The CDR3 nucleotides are TGTGCCAGCAGCCCCCAGCGGAGGCCCGCCGAGCAGTACTTC.

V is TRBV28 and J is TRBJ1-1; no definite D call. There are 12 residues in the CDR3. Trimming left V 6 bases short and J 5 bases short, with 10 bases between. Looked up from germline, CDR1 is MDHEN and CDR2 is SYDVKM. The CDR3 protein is CASRSGRTEAFF. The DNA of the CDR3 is TGTGCCAGCAGATCTGGGCGAACTGAAGCTTTCTTT. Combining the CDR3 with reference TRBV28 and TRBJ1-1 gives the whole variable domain DVKVTQSSRYLVKRTGEKVFLECVQDMDHENMFWYRQDPGLGLRLIYFSYDVKMKEKGDIPEGYSVSREKKERFSLILESASTNQTSMYLCASRSGRTEAFFGQGTRLTVV.

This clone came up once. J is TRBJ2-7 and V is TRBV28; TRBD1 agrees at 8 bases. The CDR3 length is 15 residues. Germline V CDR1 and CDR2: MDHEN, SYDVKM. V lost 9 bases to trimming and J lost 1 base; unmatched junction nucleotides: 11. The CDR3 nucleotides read TGTGCCAGTCGAGCAGGGGGCGCCGGTTCCTACGAGCAGTACTTC. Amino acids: CASRAGGAGSYEQYF.

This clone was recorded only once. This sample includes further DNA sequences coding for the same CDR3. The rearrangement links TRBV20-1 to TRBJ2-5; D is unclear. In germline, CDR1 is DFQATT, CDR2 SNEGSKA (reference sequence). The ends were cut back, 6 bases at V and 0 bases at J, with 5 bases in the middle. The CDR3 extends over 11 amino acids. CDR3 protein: CSALNQETQYF. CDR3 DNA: TGCAGTGCGCTGAACCAAGAGACCCAGTACTTC.

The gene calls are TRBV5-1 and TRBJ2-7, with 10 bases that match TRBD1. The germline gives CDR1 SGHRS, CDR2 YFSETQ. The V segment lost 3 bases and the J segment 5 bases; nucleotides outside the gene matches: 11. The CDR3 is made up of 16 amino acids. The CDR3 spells CASSSRMGQGLDEQYF. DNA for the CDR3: TGCGCCAGCAGCTCCCGAATGGGACAGGGGCTTGACGAGCAGTACTTC.

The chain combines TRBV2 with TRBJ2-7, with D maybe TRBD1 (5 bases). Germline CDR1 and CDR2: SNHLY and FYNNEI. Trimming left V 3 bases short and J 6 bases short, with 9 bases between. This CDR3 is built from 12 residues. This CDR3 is CASSEGPAEQYF. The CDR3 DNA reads TGTGCCAGCAGTGAGGGGCCCGCCGAGCAGTACTTC.

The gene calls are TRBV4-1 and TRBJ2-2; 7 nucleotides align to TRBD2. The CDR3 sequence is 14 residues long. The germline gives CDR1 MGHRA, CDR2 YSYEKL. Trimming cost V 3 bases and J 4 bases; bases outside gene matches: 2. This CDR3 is CASSQGLFTGELFF. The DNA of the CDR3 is TGCGCCAGCAGCCAGGGACTATTCACCGGGGAGCTGTTTTTT.

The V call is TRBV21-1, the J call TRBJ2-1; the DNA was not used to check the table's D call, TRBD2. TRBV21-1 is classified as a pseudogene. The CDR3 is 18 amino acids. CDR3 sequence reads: CASSKPLPTSGPYNEQFF. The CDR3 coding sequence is TGTGCCAGCAGCAAACCCCTCCCTACTAGCGGCCCGTACAATGAGCAGTTCTTC.

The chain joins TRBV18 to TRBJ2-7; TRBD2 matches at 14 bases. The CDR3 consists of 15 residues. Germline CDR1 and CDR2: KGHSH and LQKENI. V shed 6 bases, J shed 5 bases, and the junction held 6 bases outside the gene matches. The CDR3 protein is CASSPTSGRAHEQYF. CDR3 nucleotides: TGTGCCAGCTCCCCGACTAGCGGGAGGGCCCACGAGCAGTACTTC.

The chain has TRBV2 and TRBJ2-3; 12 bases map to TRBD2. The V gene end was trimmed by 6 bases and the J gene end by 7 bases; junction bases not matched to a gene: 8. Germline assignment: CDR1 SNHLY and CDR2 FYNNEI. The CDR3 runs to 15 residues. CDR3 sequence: CASSSLAGGPYTQYF. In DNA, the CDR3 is TGTGCCAGCAGCTCGCTAGCGGGAGGGCCTTATACGCAGTATTTT.

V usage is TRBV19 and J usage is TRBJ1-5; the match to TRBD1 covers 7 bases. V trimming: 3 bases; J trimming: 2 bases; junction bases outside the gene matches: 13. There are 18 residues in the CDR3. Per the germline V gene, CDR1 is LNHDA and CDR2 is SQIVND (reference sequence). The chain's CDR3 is CASSILTGRRVGNQPQHF. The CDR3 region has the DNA TGTGCCAGTAGTATTTTGACAGGGCGGAGGGTAGGCAATCAGCCCCAGCATTTT.

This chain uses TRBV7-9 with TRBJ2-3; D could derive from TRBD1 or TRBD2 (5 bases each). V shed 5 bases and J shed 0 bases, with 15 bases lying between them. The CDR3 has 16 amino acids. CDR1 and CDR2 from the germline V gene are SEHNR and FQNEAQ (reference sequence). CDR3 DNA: TGTGCCAGCAGCATCAAAGGGACCCCAAGCACAGATACGCAGTATTTT. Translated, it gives CASSIKGTPSTDTQYF.

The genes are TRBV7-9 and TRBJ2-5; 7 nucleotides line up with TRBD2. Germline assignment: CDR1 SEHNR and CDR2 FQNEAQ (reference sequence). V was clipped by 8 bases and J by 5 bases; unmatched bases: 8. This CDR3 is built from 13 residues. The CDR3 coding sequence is TGTGCCAGCTTTGGGGGGGGTCAGGAGACCCAGTACTTC. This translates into CASFGGGQETQYF.

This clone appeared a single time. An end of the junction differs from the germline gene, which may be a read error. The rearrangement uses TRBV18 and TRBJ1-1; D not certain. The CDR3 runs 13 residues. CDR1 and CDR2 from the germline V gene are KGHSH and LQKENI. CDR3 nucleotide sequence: TGTGCCAGCTCCCCACCCTCAAGTACTGAAGCTTTCTTT. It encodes CASSPPSSTEAFF.

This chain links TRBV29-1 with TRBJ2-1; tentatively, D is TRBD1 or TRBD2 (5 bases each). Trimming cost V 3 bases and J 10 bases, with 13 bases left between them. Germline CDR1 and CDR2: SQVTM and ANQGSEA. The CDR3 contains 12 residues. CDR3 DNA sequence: TGCAGCGTTGACCCCGGGGCACAGGAGCAGTTCTTC. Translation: CSVDPGAQEQFF.

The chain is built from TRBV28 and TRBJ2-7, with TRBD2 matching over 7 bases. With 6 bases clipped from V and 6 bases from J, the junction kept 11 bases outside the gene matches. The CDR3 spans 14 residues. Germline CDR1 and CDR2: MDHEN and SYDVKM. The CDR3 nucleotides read TGTGCCAGCAGCCTAAGGCGGGAGAAGGGCGAGCAGTACTTC. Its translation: CASSLRREKGEQYF.

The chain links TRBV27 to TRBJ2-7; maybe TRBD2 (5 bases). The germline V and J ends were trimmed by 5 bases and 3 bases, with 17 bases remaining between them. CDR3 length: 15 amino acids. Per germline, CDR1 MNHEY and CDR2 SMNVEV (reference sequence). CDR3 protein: CASSLDYLGNYEQYF. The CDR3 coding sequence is TGTGCCAGCAGTCTAGACTACCTAGGAAACTACGAGCAGTACTTC.

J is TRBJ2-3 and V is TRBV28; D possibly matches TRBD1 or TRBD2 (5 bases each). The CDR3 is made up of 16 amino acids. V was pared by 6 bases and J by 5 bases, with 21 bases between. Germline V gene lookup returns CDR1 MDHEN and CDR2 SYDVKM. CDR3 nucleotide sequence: TGTGCCAGCAGGAGGGGCGGTAGTACGTTGTTAGATACGCAGTATTTT. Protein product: CASRRGGSTLLDTQYF.

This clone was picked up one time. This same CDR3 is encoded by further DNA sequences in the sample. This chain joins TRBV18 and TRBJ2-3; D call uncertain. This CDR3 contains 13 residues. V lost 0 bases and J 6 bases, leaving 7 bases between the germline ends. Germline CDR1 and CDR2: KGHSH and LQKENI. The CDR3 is CASSPPSRDTQYF. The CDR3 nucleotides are TGTGCCAGCTCACCACCCAGCCGTGATACGCAGTATTTT.

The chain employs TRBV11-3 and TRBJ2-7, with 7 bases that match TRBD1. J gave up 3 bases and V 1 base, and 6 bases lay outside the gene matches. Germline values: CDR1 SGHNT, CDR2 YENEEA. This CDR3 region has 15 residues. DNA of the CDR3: TGTGCCAGCAGCTTAGGGCAGGGGGATTTCTACGAGCAGTACTTC. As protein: CASSLGQGDFYEQYF. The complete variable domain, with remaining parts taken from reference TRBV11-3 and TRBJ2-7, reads EAGVVQSPRYKIIEKKQPVAFWCNPISGHNTLYWYLQNLGQGPELLIRYENEEAVDDSQLPKDRFSAERLKGVDSTLKIQPAELGDSAVYLCASSLGQGDFYEQYFGPGTRLTVT.